A single sample gave rise to the 5 T cell receptor beta chains below, sequenced in a study of T cell changes during pregnancy in multiple sclerosis. Sequencing used immunoSEQ multiplex PCR; TCRdb keeps in-frame clones, though not all of them. The sample consists of 100,000 or so clones, 90% to 95% of them appearing once. The sample was peripheral blood, taken before pregnancy. The origin of the receptors is a female donor with multiple sclerosis, enrolled in a pregnancy study.

The chain has TRBV9 and TRBJ2-3; perhaps TRBD1 as D (5 bases). From germline, CDR1 is SGDLS and CDR2 YYNGEE. V dropped 2 bases and J dropped 1 base, with 8 bases sitting between them. This CDR3 comprises 14 residues. CDR3 DNA: TGTGCCAGCAGCGTCGACAGCCGCACAGATACGCAGTATTTT. Residues: CASSVDSRTDTQYF.

V is TRBV9 and J is TRBJ2-1; D is unclear. CDR1 is SGDLS, CDR2 YYNGEE, per germline. The V and J ends lost 0 bases and 6 bases respectively, with 7 bases between them. This CDR3 contains 13 residues. The CDR3 region is CASSVGGPNEQFF. The CDR3 DNA reads TGTGCCAGCAGCGTAGGTGGCCCCAATGAGCAGTTCTTC.

The CDR3 DNA reads TGTGCCAGCAGTGCCAACAGGGTGCGCGCTTTCTTT. Residues: CASSANRVRAFF. J is TRBJ1-1 and V is TRBV2; possibly TRBD1 for D (6 bases). V lost 4 bases and J lost 11, with 14 bases in between. Germline V CDR1 and CDR2: SNHLY, FYNNEI. There are 12 residues in the CDR3.

The chain recombines TRBV7-6 with TRBJ2-5; a possible D gene is TRBD2 (5 bases). Germline V lookup: CDR1 SGHVS, CDR2 FNYEAQ. Trimming removed 4 bases from V and 2 bases from J, with 14 bases in between. This CDR3 spans 15 amino acids. CDR3 residues: CASSSGGGMQETQYF. In DNA form, the CDR3 reads TGTGCCAGCAGCTCCGGTGGAGGTATGCAAGAGACCCAGTACTTC. Together with reference TRBV7-6 and TRBJ2-5, the CDR3 gives the full variable domain: GAGVSQSPRYKVTKRGQDVALRCDPISGHVSLYWYRQALGQGPEFLTYFNYEAQQDKSGLPNDRFSAERPEGSISTLTIQRTEQRDSAMYRCASSSGGGMQETQYFGPGTRLLVL.

The chain carries TRBV5-1 and TRBJ1-2; tentatively, D is TRBD1 (6 bases). CDR1 and CDR2 from the germline V gene are SGHRS and YFSETQ. Trimming removed 4 bases from V and 8 bases from J, with 12 bases in between. This CDR3 region has 12 residues. The CDR3 region has the DNA TGCGCCAGCAGCGGTGTACAGGGAGGCTACACCTTC. This codes for CASSGVQGGYTF.